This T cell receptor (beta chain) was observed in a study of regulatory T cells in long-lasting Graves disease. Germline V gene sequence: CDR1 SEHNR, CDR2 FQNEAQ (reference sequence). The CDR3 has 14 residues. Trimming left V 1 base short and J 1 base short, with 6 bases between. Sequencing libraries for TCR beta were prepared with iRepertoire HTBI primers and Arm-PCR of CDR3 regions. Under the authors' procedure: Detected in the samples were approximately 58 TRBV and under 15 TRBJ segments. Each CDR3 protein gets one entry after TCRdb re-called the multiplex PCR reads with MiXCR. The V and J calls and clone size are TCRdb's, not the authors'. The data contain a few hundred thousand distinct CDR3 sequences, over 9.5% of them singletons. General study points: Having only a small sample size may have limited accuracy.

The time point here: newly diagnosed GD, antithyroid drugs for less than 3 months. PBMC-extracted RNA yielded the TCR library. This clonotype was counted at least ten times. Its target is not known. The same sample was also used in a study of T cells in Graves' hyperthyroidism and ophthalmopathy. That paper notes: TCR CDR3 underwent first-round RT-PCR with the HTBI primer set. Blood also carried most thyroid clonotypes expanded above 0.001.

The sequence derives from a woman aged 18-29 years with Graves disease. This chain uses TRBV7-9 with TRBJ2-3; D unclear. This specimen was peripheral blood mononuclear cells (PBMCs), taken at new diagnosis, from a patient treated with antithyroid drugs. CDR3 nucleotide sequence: TGTGCCAGCAGCTTAGGTAGGCGCACAGATACGCAGTATTTT. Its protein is CASSLGRRTDTQYF.